The 2 T cell receptor beta chains below all came from one sample that was sequenced in a study of shared clonotypes between healthy human individuals. Clones were read by immunoSEQ multiplex PCR, and TCRdb kept only the in-frame ones, dropping some. Of approximately 500,000 clones in the sample, 70% to 85% were seen once. Sequenced material: PBMCs. These receptors came from a woman aged 40 to 50 in good health. Some clones in this sample may be carry-over from other donors' samples.

J is TRBJ2-3 and V is TRBV7-2; D not certain. The CDR3 runs to 12 residues. With 4 bases removed from V and 6 bases from J, the gap between germline ends came to 8 bases. Germline V gives CDR1 SGHTA, CDR2 FQGNSA. The CDR3 spells CASSSWRDTQYF. CDR3 coding DNA: TGTGCCAGCAGCTCCTGGCGGGATACGCAGTATTTT.

The V gene is TRBV9, the J gene TRBJ1-4; weak D call: TRBD1 (5 bases). The CDR3 is 16 amino acids. V lost 0 bases and J lost 7, with 16 bases in between. Germline V gene lookup returns CDR1 SGDLS and CDR2 YYNGEE. The DNA of the CDR3 is TGTGCCAGCAGCGTAGCTAGCGGGGGGTTAAGTGAAAAACTGTTTTTT. It yields the protein CASSVASGGLSEKLFF.